Below are 16 T cell receptor beta chains sequenced from a single sample in a study of shared clonotypes between healthy human individuals. Assay used: immunoSEQ multiplex PCR; TCRdb lists only in-frame clones, some missing. The table lists hundreds of thousands of clones, 90% to 97% of them singletons, with less than 0.06% in the top ten. The specimen sequenced was naive CD4+ T cells sorted from blood. Subset described: CD45RA+ positively selected. These receptors were collected from a woman in her 30s in good health.

The V call is TRBV5-1, the J call TRBJ2-3; D might be TRBD2 (5 bases). V was cut by 0 bases and J by 6 bases, with 14 bases left in between. This CDR3 has 15 amino acids. Germline CDR1 is SGHRS and CDR2 is YFSETQ. The CDR3 reads CASSLVGIGRDTQYF. Written as DNA, the CDR3 is TGCGCCAGCAGCTTGGTCGGGATCGGTAGGGATACGCAGTATTTT.

The chain combines TRBV27 with TRBJ1-5, with D possibly being TRBD1 (6 bases). The CDR3 is 15 amino acids. The germline gives CDR1 MNHEY, CDR2 SMNVEV (reference sequence). V lost 5 bases to trimming and J lost 7 bases, with 18 bases between them. This chain's CDR3 is CASSTITGSGQPQHF. In DNA form, the CDR3 reads TGTGCCAGCAGTACAATAACAGGGTCAGGGCAGCCCCAGCATTTT.

The CDR3 is CASSLGNRETQYF. The CDR3 nucleotides are TGTGCCAGCAGTTTAGGCAATCGGGAGACCCAGTACTTC. The chain has TRBV28 and TRBJ2-5; no definite D call. V was clipped by 2 bases and J by 5 bases, with 9 bases between them. CDR3 length: 13 amino acids. CDR1 and CDR2 from the germline V gene are MDHEN and SYDVKM.

Concerning this clone itself: Within the sample, other DNA sequences also encode this same CDR3. The chain is built from TRBV5-1 and TRBJ2-7; the D is unclear. The CDR3 length is 14 residues. Germline lookup yields CDR1 SGHRS and CDR2 YFSETQ. V shed 0 bases and J shed 4 bases, with 11 bases lying between them. CDR3: CASSLGGDSYEQYF. For the CDR3, the DNA is TGCGCCAGCAGCTTGGGCGGTGATAGTTACGAGCAGTACTTC.

CDR3 coding DNA: TGCGCCAGCAGCTTGGCGACTAGCGGAGACAATGAGCAGTTCTTC. Protein product: CASSLATSGDNEQFF. J is TRBJ2-1 and V is TRBV5-1, with TRBD2 matching 9 bases. J was trimmed by 5 bases and V by 0 bases; bases with no gene match: 3. CDR3 length: 15 amino acids. In germline, CDR1 is SGHRS, CDR2 YFSETQ.

This rearrangement joins TRBV5-1 to TRBJ2-7; D possibly corresponds to TRBD2 (5 bases). This CDR3 is 13 amino acids long. The germline gives CDR1 SGHRS, CDR2 YFSETQ. V was pared by 3 bases and J by 2 bases, with 9 bases between. The CDR3 loop is CASSSDYPYEQYF. The CDR3 DNA follows: TGCGCCAGCAGCTCCGACTATCCCTACGAGCAGTACTTC.

This sequence joins TRBV5-1 and TRBJ1-6; a weak D match, TRBD1 (5 bases). V lost 4 bases and J 2 bases, leaving 10 bases between the germline ends. Germline V gene lookup returns CDR1 SGHRS and CDR2 YFSETQ. The CDR3 consists of 15 residues. The CDR3 sequence: CASSPQGAYNSPLHF. CDR3 coding DNA: TGCGCCAGCAGCCCTCAGGGAGCCTATAATTCACCCCTCCACTTT.

The chain is built from TRBV5-4 and TRBJ2-7; 10 bases fit TRBD1. The CDR3 sequence is 16 residues long. Looked up from germline, CDR1 is SGHNT and CDR2 is YYREEE (reference sequence). Unmatched junction bases numbered 15, after V lost 5 bases and J lost 7 bases. CDR3 loop: CASSPGGQGISREQYF. The CDR3 DNA sequence: TGTGCCAGCAGTCCCGGGGGACAGGGGATATCGCGGGAGCAGTACTTC.

This chain joins TRBV19 and TRBJ1-2; D is undetermined. This CDR3 is built from 14 residues. V was clipped by 2 bases and J by 4 bases, with 11 bases between them. CDR1 is LNHDA, CDR2 SQIVND, per germline (reference sequence). CDR3 sequence: CASSIPAGTYGYTF. The DNA of the CDR3 is TGTGCCAGTAGTATACCCGCCGGAACCTATGGCTACACCTTC.

This clone has just one count. The V call is TRBV7-2, the J call TRBJ2-7, with 8 nucleotides matching TRBD1. The CDR3 spans 14 residues. Germline CDR1 and CDR2: SGHTA and FQGNSA. The CDR3 loop is CASLVDQGAYEQYF. CDR3 nucleotides: TGTGCTTCCCTCGTCGATCAGGGGGCTTACGAGCAGTACTTC. The full variable domain, completed using reference TRBV7-2 and TRBJ2-7, is GAGVSQSPSNKVTEKGKDVELRCDPISGHTALYWYRQSLGQGLEFLIYFQGNSAPDKSGLPSDRFSAERTGGSVSTLTIQRTQQEDSAVYLCASLVDQGAYEQYFGPGTRLTVT.

This chain uses TRBV28 with TRBJ2-1; TRBD2 matches 10 bases. Germline CDR1 is MDHEN and CDR2 is SYDVKM. The CDR3 is made up of 16 amino acids. V lost 5 bases and J lost 0; bases outside the gene matches: 4. CDR3 loop: CASSPTSGISYNEQFF. The DNA for the CDR3 is TGTGCCAGCAGTCCCACTAGCGGGATCTCCTACAATGAGCAGTTCTTC.

This chain uses TRBV19 with TRBJ2-5; 11 bases are shared with TRBD2. Germline CDR1 LNHDA, CDR2 SQIVND (reference sequence). This CDR3 spans 17 amino acids. With 5 bases clipped from V and 4 bases from J, the junction kept 12 bases outside the gene matches. The CDR3 DNA follows: TGTGCCAGTAGTTCCCCGGGACTAGCGGAACAAGGAGAGACCCAGTACTTC. Residues: CASSSPGLAEQGETQYF. Drawing the rest from reference TRBV19 and TRBJ2-5, the complete variable domain is DGGITQSPKYLFRKEGQNVTLSCEQNLNHDAMYWYRQDPGQGLRLIYYSQIVNDFQKGDIAEGYSVSREKKESFPLTVTSAQKNPTAFYLCASSSPGLAEQGETQYFGPGTRLLVL.

V and J are TRBV4-2 and TRBJ2-7; no definite D call. Per germline, CDR1 LGHNA and CDR2 YNFKEQ. V was clipped by 4 bases and J by 4 bases, with 17 bases between them. This CDR3 is 15 amino acids long. CDR3 coding DNA: TGTGCCAGCAGCCCGACCGGGCCCCAGCCTTACGAGCAGTACTTC. Amino acids: CASSPTGPQPYEQYF.

J is TRBJ2-5 and V is TRBV4-1; D gene unclear. The CDR3 spans 15 residues. V lost 5 bases and J 1 base, leaving 14 bases between the germline ends. Germline CDR1 reads MGHRA; CDR2 reads YSYEKL. CDR3: CASSVWSGIQETQYF. DNA of the CDR3: TGCGCCAGCAGCGTCTGGTCGGGCATCCAAGAGACCCAGTACTTC.

The chain links TRBV28 to TRBJ2-3; D possibly matches TRBD1 or TRBD2 (5 bases each). This CDR3 spans 14 amino acids. V lost 5 bases and J 0 bases, leaving 9 bases between the germline ends. In germline, CDR1 is MDHEN, CDR2 SYDVKM. The CDR3 spells CASSRDPSTDTQYF. The DNA for the CDR3 is TGTGCCAGCAGTCGGGACCCGAGCACAGATACGCAGTATTTT. Drawing the rest from reference TRBV28 and TRBJ2-3, the complete variable domain is DVKVTQSSRYLVKRTGEKVFLECVQDMDHENMFWYRQDPGLGLRLIYFSYDVKMKEKGDIPEGYSVSREKKERFSLILESASTNQTSMYLCASSRDPSTDTQYFGPGTRLTVL.

V gene TRBV6-5 combines with J gene TRBJ1-2; D ambiguous. The CDR3 loop spans 12 amino acids. CDR1 MNHEY and CDR2 SVGAGI come from the germline V gene. Trimming removed 10 bases from V and 8 bases from J, with 17 bases in between. CDR3 sequence reads: CATRGVPGGYTF. In DNA form, the CDR3 reads TGTGCCACCAGAGGAGTGCCAGGAGGCTACACCTTC.